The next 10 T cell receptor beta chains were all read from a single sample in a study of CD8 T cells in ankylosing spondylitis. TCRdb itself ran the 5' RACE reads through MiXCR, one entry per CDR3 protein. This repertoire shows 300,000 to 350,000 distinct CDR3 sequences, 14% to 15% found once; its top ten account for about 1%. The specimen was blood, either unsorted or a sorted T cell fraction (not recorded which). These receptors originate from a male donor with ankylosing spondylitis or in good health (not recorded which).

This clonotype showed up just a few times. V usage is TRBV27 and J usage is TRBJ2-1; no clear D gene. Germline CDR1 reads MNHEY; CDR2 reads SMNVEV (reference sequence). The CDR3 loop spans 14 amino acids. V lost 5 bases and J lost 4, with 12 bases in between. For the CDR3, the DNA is TGTGCCAGCAGTCCCTCCCACCCGTACAATGAGCAGTTCTTC. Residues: CASSPSHPYNEQFF.

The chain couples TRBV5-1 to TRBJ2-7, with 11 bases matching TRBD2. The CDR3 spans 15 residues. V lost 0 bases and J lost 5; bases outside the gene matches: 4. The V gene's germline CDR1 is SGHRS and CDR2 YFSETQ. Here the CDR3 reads CASSLDLAGGNEQYF. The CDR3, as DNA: TGCGCCAGCAGCTTGGATCTAGCGGGGGGTAACGAGCAGTACTTC.

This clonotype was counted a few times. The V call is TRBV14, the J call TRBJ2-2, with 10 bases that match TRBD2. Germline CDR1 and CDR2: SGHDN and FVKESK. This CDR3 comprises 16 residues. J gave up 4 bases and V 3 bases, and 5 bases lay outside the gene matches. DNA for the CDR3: TGTGCCAGCAGCCATAGGACTAGCGGTGCCACCGGGGAGCTGTTTTTT. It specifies CASSHRTSGATGELFF.

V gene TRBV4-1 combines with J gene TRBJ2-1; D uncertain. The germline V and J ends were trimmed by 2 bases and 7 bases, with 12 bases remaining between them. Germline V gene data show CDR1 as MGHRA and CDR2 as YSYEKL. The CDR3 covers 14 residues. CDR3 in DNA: TGCGCCAGCAGCCAATTACGACTCTTAAATGAGCAGTTCTTC. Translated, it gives CASSQLRLLNEQFF.

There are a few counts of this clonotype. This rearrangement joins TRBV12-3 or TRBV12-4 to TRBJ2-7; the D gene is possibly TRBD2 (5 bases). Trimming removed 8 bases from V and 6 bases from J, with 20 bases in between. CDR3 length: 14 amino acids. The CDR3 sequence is CASSSELVRREQYF. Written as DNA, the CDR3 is TGTGCCAGCTCCTCCGAACTAGTTCGGCGCGAGCAGTACTTC.

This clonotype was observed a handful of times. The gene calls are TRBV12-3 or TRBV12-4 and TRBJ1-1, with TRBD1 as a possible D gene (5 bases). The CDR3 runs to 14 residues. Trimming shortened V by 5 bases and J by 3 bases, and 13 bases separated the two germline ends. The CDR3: CASSPRAGDTEAFF. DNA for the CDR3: TGTGCCAGCAGTCCCAGGGCTGGGGACACTGAAGCTTTCTTT.

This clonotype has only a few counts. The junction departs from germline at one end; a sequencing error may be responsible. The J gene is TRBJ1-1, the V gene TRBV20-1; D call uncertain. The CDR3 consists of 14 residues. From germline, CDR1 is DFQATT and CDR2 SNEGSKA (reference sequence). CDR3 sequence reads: CSASRGHMKTEAFF. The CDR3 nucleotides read TGCAGTGCTAGTCGGGGTCACATGAAAACTGAAGCTTTCTTT.

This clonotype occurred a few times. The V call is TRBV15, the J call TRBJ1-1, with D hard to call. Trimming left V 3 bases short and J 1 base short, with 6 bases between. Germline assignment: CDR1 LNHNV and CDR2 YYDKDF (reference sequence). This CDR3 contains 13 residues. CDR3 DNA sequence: TGTGCCACCAGCAGTCAGCGGAACACTGAAGCTTTCTTT. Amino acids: CATSSQRNTEAFF.

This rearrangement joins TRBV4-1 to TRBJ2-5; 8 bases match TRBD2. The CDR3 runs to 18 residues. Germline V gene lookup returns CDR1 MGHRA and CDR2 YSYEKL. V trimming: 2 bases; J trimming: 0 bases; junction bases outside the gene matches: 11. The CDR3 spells CASSQQREILAHQETQYF. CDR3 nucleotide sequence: TGCGCCAGCAGCCAACAGCGGGAGATTCTAGCACACCAAGAGACCCAGTACTTC.

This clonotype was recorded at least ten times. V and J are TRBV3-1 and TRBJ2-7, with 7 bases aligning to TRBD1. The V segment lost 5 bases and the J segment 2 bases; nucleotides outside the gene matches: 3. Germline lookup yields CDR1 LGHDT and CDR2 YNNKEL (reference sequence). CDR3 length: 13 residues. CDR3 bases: TGTGCCAGCAGCTTAGGGACAGCCTACGAGCAGTACTTC. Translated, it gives CASSLGTAYEQYF.